Shown below are 12 T cell receptor beta chains from a single sample sequenced in a study of OX40 agonist ivuxolimab in advanced cancers. This table comes from immunoSEQ multiplex PCR, and its TCRdb copy is limited to in-frame clones, with some not included. This table has tens of thousands of clones, around 94% appearing once. The source material was CD4+ or CD8+ T cells sorted from blood, sampled in a trial of the OX40 agonist ivuxolimab. The receptors were gathered from an adult with an advanced solid tumor such as melanoma, head and neck, liver or kidney cancer.

This chain connects TRBV5-1 to TRBJ1-2; the D gene is possibly TRBD1 (5 bases). The CDR3 covers 15 residues. The V end lost 4 bases, the J end lost 4 bases, and 17 bases lay between the germline ends. Germline values: CDR1 SGHRS, CDR2 YFSETQ. Here the CDR3 reads CASSPGGGLSYGYTF. In DNA form, the CDR3 reads TGCGCCAGCAGCCCGGGGGGAGGGCTAAGCTATGGCTACACCTTC.

Points on this clone: Mismatch with germline at one junction end may stem from a read error. CDR3 in amino acids: CATSREYRGNQPQHF. The DNA of the CDR3 is TGTGCCACCAGCCGAGAATACAGGGGTAATCAGCCCCAGCATTTT. The chain recombines TRBV15 with TRBJ1-5; 7 positions match TRBD1. CDR3 length: 15 amino acids. Germline CDR1 reads LNHNV; CDR2 reads YYDKDF (reference sequence).

V is TRBV15 and J is TRBJ1-1; possible D gene TRBD1, 5 bases. This CDR3 contains 12 residues. V lost 1 base and J lost 7, with 7 bases in between. Germline V gene data show CDR1 as LNHNV and CDR2 as YYDKDF (reference sequence). CDR3 residues: CATSRGDGEAFF. CDR3 nucleotide sequence: TGTGCCACCAGCAGAGGGGACGGTGAAGCTTTCTTT. The entire variable domain, with the rest obtained from reference TRBV15 and TRBJ1-1, is as follows: DAMVIQNPRYQVTQFGKPVTLSCSQTLNHNVMYWYQQKSSQAPKLLFHYYDKDFNNEADTPDNFQSRRPNTSFCFLDIRSPGLGDTAMYLCATSRGDGEAFFGQGTRLTVV.

This clone was counted once. This chain joins TRBV5-4 and TRBJ1-5, with D unresolved. Germline V gene sequence: CDR1 SGHNT, CDR2 YYREEE (reference sequence). V lost 0 bases and J 1 base, leaving 8 bases between the germline ends. The CDR3 is made up of 15 amino acids. This CDR3 is CASSLGGNSNQPQHF. DNA of the CDR3: TGTGCCAGCAGCTTGGGAGGGAACAGCAATCAGCCCCAGCATTTT.

The rearrangement uses TRBV29-1 and TRBJ2-1; 8 positions match TRBD2. The CDR3 covers 14 residues. Germline CDR1 is SQVTM and CDR2 is ANQGSEA. J gave up 6 bases and V 0 bases, and 4 bases lay outside the gene matches. Written as DNA, the CDR3 is TGCAGCGTTGAAGATCTGCGGGAGGTCAATGAGCAGTTCTTC. It is translated as CSVEDLREVNEQFF.

The chain couples TRBV27 to TRBJ1-1; D possibly corresponds to TRBD1 (5 bases). The V end was cut by 6 bases, the J end by 0 bases, with 14 bases between. CDR3 length: 15 amino acids. CDR1 is MNHEY, CDR2 SMNVEV, per germline (reference sequence). This CDR3 is CASRTAGLLNTEAFF. CDR3 nucleotides: TGTGCCAGCAGAACAGCGGGACTCTTGAACACTGAAGCTTTCTTT.

Of note for this clone: The DNA is omitted, as the CDR3 cannot be located on it reliably, and the CDR3 follows TCRdb's listing. The chain has TRBV2 and TRBJ2-2; no check of the table's D call, TRBD2, against the DNA was made. Germline lookup yields CDR1 SNHLY and CDR2 FYNNEI. The CDR3 comprises 10 residues, both ends counted. CDR3 residues: CASMAGSCFF.

The V call is TRBV27, the J call TRBJ2-2; D unresolved. The CDR3 covers 13 residues. The germline V and J ends were trimmed by 6 bases and 2 bases, with 7 bases remaining between them. Germline V CDR1 and CDR2: MNHEY, SMNVEV (reference sequence). DNA for the CDR3: TGTGCCAGCAGCTCAATTAACACCGGGGAGCTGTTTTTT. This encodes CASSSINTGELFF.

This chain connects TRBV10-2 to TRBJ1-1; tentative D call: TRBD1 (6 bases). Per germline, CDR1 WSHSY and CDR2 SAAADI. Trimming removed 6 bases from V and 0 bases from J, with 11 bases in between. This CDR3 is built from 14 residues. DNA for the CDR3: TGCGCCAGCAGCGAGGACAGTGTGAACACTGAAGCTTTCTTT. Translating gives CASSEDSVNTEAFF.

The chain carries TRBV11-2 and TRBJ2-3; D is ambiguous. V gave up 3 bases and J gave up 6 bases, with 4 bases separating them. The CDR3 is 11 residues long. The germline gives CDR1 SGHAT, CDR2 FQNNGV. The CDR3 nucleotides are TGTGCCAGCAGCTTTGGGGATACGCAGTATTTT. Residues: CASSFGDTQYF.

V is TRBV11-2 and J is TRBJ2-1; 10 bases map to TRBD2. Germline V gene data show CDR1 as SGHAT and CDR2 as FQNNGV. V dropped 1 base and J dropped 10; count of bases not matched to a gene: 7. The CDR3 has 15 residues. The CDR3 protein is CASSLGLAGYSEQFF. The DNA of the CDR3 is TGTGCCAGCAGCTTAGGACTAGCGGGCTATTCCGAGCAGTTCTTC.

This sequence joins TRBV5-1 and TRBJ1-2; TRBD1 agrees at 12 bases. V trimming: 4 bases; J trimming: 7 bases; junction bases outside the gene matches: 11. CDR1 and CDR2 (germline): SGHRS, YFSETQ. The CDR3 covers 16 residues. CDR3 nucleotide sequence: TGCGCCAGCAGCCCGGGGACAGGGGGCAGTTACGGTGGCTACACCTTC. Amino acid sequence: CASSPGTGGSYGGYTF.